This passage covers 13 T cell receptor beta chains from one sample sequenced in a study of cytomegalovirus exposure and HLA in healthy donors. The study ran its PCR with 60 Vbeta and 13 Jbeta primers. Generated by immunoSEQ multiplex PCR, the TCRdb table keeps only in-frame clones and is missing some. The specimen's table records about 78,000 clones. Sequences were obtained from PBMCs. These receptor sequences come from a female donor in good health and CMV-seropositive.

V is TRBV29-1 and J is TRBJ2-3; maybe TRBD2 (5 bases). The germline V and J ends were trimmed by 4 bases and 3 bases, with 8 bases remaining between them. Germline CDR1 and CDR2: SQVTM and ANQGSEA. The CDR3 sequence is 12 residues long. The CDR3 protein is CSVGGLTDTQYF. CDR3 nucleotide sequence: TGCAGCGTTGGCGGGCTGACAGATACGCAGTATTTT.

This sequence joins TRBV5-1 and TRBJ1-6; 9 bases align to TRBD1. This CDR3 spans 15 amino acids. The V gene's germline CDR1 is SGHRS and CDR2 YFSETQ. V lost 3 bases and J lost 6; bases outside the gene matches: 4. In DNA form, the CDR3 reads TGCGCCAGCAGCTCTACAGGGGGCGGTAATTCACCCCTCCACTTT. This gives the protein CASSSTGGGNSPLHF. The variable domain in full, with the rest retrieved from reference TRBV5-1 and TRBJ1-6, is KAGVTQTPRYLIKTRGQQVTLSCSPISGHRSVSWYQQTPGQGLQFLFEYFSETQRNKGNFPGRFSGRQFSNSRSEMNVSTLELGDSALYLCASSSTGGGNSPLHFGNGTRLTVT.

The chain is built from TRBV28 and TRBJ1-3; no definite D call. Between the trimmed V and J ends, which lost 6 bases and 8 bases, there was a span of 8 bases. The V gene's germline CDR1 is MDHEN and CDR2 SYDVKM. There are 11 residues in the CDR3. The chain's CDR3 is CASRQGDTIYF. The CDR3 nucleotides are TGTGCCAGCAGACAAGGAGACACCATATATTTT.

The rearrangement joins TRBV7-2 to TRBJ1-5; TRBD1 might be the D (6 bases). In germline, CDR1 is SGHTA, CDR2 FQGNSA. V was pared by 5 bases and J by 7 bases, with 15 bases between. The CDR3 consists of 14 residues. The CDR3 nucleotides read TGTGCCAGCAGCGCACAGGGAACTGAACAGCCCCAGCATTTT. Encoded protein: CASSAQGTEQPQHF.

This chain's CDR3 is CASSLDLKRSSYEQYF. CDR3 coding DNA: TGCGCCAGCAGCCTAGATTTGAAAAGGAGCTCCTACGAGCAGTACTTC. The chain recombines TRBV4-1 with TRBJ2-7; D ambiguous. V lost 4 bases and J 0 bases, leaving 16 bases between the germline ends. The CDR3 sequence is 16 residues long. The germline gives CDR1 MGHRA, CDR2 YSYEKL.

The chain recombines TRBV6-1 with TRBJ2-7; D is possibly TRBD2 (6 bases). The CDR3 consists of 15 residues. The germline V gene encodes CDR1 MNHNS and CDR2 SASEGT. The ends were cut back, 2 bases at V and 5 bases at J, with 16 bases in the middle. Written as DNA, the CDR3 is TGTGCCAGCAGTGAAACCCGGGAGAAGATCGACGAGCAGTACTTC. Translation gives CASSETREKIDEQYF.

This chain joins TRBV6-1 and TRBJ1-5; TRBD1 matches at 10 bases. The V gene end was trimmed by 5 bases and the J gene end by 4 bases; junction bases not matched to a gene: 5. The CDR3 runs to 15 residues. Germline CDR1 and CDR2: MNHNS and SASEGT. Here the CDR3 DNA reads TGTGCCAGCAGTCCCGACAGGGGGCGGAATCAGCCCCAGCATTTT. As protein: CASSPDRGRNQPQHF.

The CDR3 spells CASSQDRGTGINTEAFF. DNA for the CDR3: TGTGCCAGCAGCCAAGATCGGGGGACAGGGATTAACACTGAAGCTTTCTTT. The chain employs TRBV14 and TRBJ1-1, with 9 bases identical to TRBD1. Germline CDR1 reads SGHDN; CDR2 reads FVKESK. V trimming: 0 bases; J trimming: 2 bases; junction bases outside the gene matches: 7. The CDR3 contains 17 residues.

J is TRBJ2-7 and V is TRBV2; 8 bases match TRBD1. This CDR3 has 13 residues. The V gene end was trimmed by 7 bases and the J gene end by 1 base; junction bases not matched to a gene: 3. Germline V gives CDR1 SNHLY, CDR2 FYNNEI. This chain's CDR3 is CASIYRGSYEQYF. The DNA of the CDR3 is TGTGCCAGCATATACAGGGGGTCCTACGAGCAGTACTTC.

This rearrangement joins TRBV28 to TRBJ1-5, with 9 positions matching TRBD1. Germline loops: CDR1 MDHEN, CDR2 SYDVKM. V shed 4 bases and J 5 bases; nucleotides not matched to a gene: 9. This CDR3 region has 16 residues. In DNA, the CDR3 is TGTGCCAGCAGTTACCGGGACAGGGTCGGCGATCAGCCCCAGCATTTT. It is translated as CASSYRDRVGDQPQHF.

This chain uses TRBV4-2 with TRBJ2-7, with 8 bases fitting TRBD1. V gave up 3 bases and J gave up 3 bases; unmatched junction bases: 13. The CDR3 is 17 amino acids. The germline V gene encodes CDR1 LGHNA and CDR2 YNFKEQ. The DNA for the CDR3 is TGTGCCAGCAGCCACGTAAGGGGGCAGGGGGCGGACTACGAGCAGTACTTC. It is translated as CASSHVRGQGADYEQYF.

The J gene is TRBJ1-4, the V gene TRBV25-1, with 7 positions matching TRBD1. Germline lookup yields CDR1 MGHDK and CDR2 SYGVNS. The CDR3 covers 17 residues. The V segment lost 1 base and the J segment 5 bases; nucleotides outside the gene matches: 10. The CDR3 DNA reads TGTGCCAGCAGTGAATCGATAGCGGGACAGCCAAATGAAAAACTGTTTTTT. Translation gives CASSESIAGQPNEKLFF.

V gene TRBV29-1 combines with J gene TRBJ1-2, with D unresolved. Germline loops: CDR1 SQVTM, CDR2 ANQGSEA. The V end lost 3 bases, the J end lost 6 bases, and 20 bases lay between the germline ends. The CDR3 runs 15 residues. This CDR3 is CSVETRRQSDNGYTF. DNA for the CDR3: TGCAGCGTTGAGACTCGACGGCAAAGCGATAATGGCTACACCTTC.